These 21 T cell receptor beta chains originate from one sample sequenced in a study of immune evolution from preneoplasia to lung adenocarcinoma. Clones were read by immunoSEQ multiplex PCR, and TCRdb kept only the in-frame ones, dropping some. The sample has 4,500 to 6,500 clones, 65% to 85% seen once. The sample was FFPE normal lung tissue adjacent to the tumor. The receptors stem from a person between 45 and 75 years old with lung adenocarcinoma.

V and J are TRBV28 and TRBJ2-5; D is possibly TRBD2 (6 bases). Germline-derived CDR1 and CDR2 are MDHEN and SYDVKM. The CDR3 is 14 residues long. Trimming removed 2 bases at V and 4 bases at J, with 11 bases between. The CDR3 sequence is CASSLPMGGETQYF. CDR3 coding DNA: TGTGCCAGCAGTTTACCCATGGGGGGAGAGACCCAGTACTTC.

The gene calls are TRBV20-1 and TRBJ2-3; a weak D match, TRBD1 (6 bases). Deletions cut 4 bases from V and 5 bases from J, with 7 bases between. Germline CDR1 is DFQATT and CDR2 is SNEGSKA (reference sequence). The CDR3 contains 11 residues. CDR3 loop: CSATRGDTQYF. In nucleotides, the CDR3 is TGCAGTGCTACCAGGGGAGATACGCAGTATTTT.

This clone was seen a single time. The chain carries TRBV4-1 and TRBJ2-6; D could derive from TRBD1 or TRBD2 (6 bases each). The germline CDR1 and CDR2 sequences are MGHRA and YSYEKL. The CDR3 totals 20 residues. V was clipped by 0 bases and J by 4 bases, with 22 bases between them. The CDR3 is CASSQEGTGRIGSGANVLTF. The CDR3 DNA reads TGCGCCAGCAGCCAAGAAGGCACAGGGAGGATTGGTTCCGGGGCCAACGTCCTGACTTTC.

This chain connects TRBV15 to TRBJ2-3, with 7 bases identical to TRBD2. V was clipped by 0 bases and J by 2 bases; unmatched bases: 14. The germline CDR1 and CDR2 sequences are LNHNV and YYDKDF (reference sequence). The CDR3 covers 19 residues. CDR3 residues: CATSRDFSAWDYPTDTQYF. The CDR3 DNA sequence: TGTGCCACCAGCAGAGATTTTTCGGCCTGGGACTACCCCACAGATACGCAGTATTTT.

The V gene is TRBV19, the J gene TRBJ1-1, with D maybe TRBD1 (6 bases). V dropped 1 base and J dropped 5 bases, with 11 bases sitting between them. The CDR3 totals 14 residues. Looked up from germline, CDR1 is LNHDA and CDR2 is SQIVND (reference sequence). CDR3 coding DNA: TGTGCCAGTAGTATAGCCACAGGGACAACTGAAGCTTTCTTT. As protein: CASSIATGTTEAFF.

This chain connects TRBV4-1 to TRBJ2-2, with D perhaps TRBD1 (5 bases). The V gene lost 3 bases and the J gene lost 2 bases, with 10 bases spanning the gap. The germline V gene has CDR1 MGHRA and CDR2 YSYEKL. The CDR3 runs 15 residues. Here the CDR3 DNA reads TGCGCCAGCAGCCATACTTGGGGCAACACCGGGGAGCTGTTTTTT. Protein: CASSHTWGNTGELFF.

The genes are TRBV30 and TRBJ2-3; 7 nucleotides agree with TRBD1. CDR3 length equals 15 residues. V was pared by 3 bases and J by 2 bases, with 8 bases of the junction left unmatched. The germline V gene encodes CDR1 GTSNPN and CDR2 SVGIG (reference sequence). The DNA for the CDR3 is TGTGCCTGGAGCGACCGGGACAGTTTCACAGATACGCAGTATTTT. Amino acid sequence: CAWSDRDSFTDTQYF.

This chain uses TRBV10-3 with TRBJ2-1; 11 positions match TRBD2. Trimming took 6 bases from V and 2 from J; bases not matched to a gene: 3. The CDR3 totals 15 residues. Germline V gene sequence: CDR1 ENHRY, CDR2 SYGVKD. The CDR3 coding sequence is TGTGCCATCAGGGTACTAGCGGGAGCCTACAATGAGCAGTTCTTC. Protein product: CAIRVLAGAYNEQFF.

This sequence joins TRBV5-6 and TRBJ1-1, with D maybe TRBD1 (5 bases). Trimming took off 5 bases at V and 7 bases at J, with 12 bases between the two ends. Looked up from germline, CDR1 is SGHDT and CDR2 is YYEEEE. This CDR3 has 12 residues. The chain's CDR3 is CASSPPGREAFF. The CDR3 DNA reads TGTGCCAGCAGTCCGCCGGGACGTGAAGCTTTCTTT.

This chain links TRBV10-1 with TRBJ1-5, with unresolved D. The CDR3 is 17 amino acids. V gave up 0 bases and J gave up 0 bases, with 12 bases separating them. CDR1 and CDR2 from the germline V gene are WNHNN and SYGVQD (reference sequence). The CDR3, as DNA: TGCGCCAGCAGTGAGTCGGCGAGACAAATTAGCAATCAGCCCCAGCATTTT. Translation: CASSESARQISNQPQHF.

The rearrangement joins TRBV27 to TRBJ1-5; D is unclear. This CDR3 has 14 amino acids. V was trimmed by 4 bases and J by 4 bases, leaving 11 bases between them. CDR1 is MNHEY and CDR2 is SMNVEV in the germline V gene (reference sequence). The CDR3 nucleotides read TGTGCCAGCAGTTCGTGGGCATCTAATCAGCCCCAGCATTTT. This translates into CASSSWASNQPQHF.

This clone occurred once. V is TRBV7-6 and J is TRBJ1-5; tentatively, D is TRBD1 (5 bases). This CDR3 has 13 amino acids. The V gene lost 1 base and the J gene lost 6 bases, with 7 bases spanning the gap. Germline V gene sequence: CDR1 SGHVS, CDR2 FNYEAQ. The CDR3 region is CASSLGGVQPQHF. CDR3 in DNA: TGTGCCAGCAGCTTAGGGGGGGTTCAGCCCCAGCATTTT.

A few counts support this clone. The chain is built from TRBV7-8 and TRBJ2-1; D is perhaps TRBD1 (6 bases). Trimming left V 5 bases short and J 7 bases short, with 18 bases between. The CDR3 sequence is 15 residues long. CDR1 is SGHVS and CDR2 is FQNEAQ in the germline V gene. The CDR3 nucleotides are TGTGCCAGCAGCCCAGGGGTCCAGGTGTATAATGAGCAGTTCTTC. Translating it yields CASSPGVQVYNEQFF.

V and J are TRBV6-1 and TRBJ2-7, with D hard to call. In germline, CDR1 is MNHNS, CDR2 SASEGT. Between the trimmed V and J ends, which lost 0 bases and 5 bases, there was a span of 5 bases. The CDR3 has 12 amino acids. CDR3 in DNA: TGTGCCAGCAGTGAAGCACCCCACGAGCAGTACTTC. This translates into CASSEAPHEQYF.

The chain is built from TRBV30 and TRBJ2-2; the D is unclear. The CDR3 runs 14 residues. Trimming cost V 4 bases and J 2 bases, with 11 bases left between them. Looked up from germline, CDR1 is GTSNPN and CDR2 is SVGIG (reference sequence). The CDR3 nucleotides are TGTGCCTGGATTTTGGGGTCAAACACCGGGGAGCTGTTTTTT. Translated: CAWILGSNTGELFF.

This clone was picked up a small number of times. This chain's CDR3 is CASSSTQETQYF. The CDR3 nucleotides are TGTGCCAGCAGCTCCACACAAGAGACCCAGTACTTC. This rearrangement joins TRBV11-3 to TRBJ2-5; D not certain. CDR1 and CDR2 from the germline V gene are SGHNT and YENEEA. V was pared by 4 bases and J by 2 bases, with 5 bases between. The CDR3 spans 12 residues.

The table lists this clone with a count of one. The rearrangement links TRBV5-8 to TRBJ1-5; a possible D gene is TRBD1 (5 bases). The CDR3 loop spans 14 amino acids. With 6 bases removed from V and 9 bases from J, the gap between germline ends came to 19 bases. Germline lookup yields CDR1 SGHTS and CDR2 YDEGEE. CDR3 amino acids: CASTIRDSVWPQHF. CDR3 bases: TGTGCCAGCACCATCCGGGACTCGGTTTGGCCCCAGCATTTT.

This clone was recorded only once. V and J are TRBV2 and TRBJ2-7, with 16 bases identical to TRBD2. V shed 5 bases and J 8 bases; nucleotides not matched to a gene: 9. The CDR3 spans 16 residues. The germline CDR1 and CDR2 sequences are SNHLY and FYNNEI. The CDR3 DNA is TGTGCCAGCAGTTCGGGACTAGCGGGAGGGCTTGGGAAGCAGTACTTC. The encoded protein is CASSSGLAGGLGKQYF.

This rearrangement joins TRBV6-5 to TRBJ2-2, with unresolved D. Trimming shortened V by 2 bases and J by 0 bases, and 4 bases separated the two germline ends. From germline, CDR1 is MNHEY and CDR2 SVGAGI. This CDR3 is 14 amino acids long. The DNA of the CDR3 is TGTGCCAGCAGTTACACAACGAACACCGGGGAGCTGTTTTTT. Translating gives CASSYTTNTGELFF.

The V call is TRBV4-1, the J call TRBJ1-3, with D possibly being TRBD1 (5 bases). This CDR3 region has 19 residues. Germline V gene lookup returns CDR1 MGHRA and CDR2 YSYEKL. V was trimmed by 0 bases and J by 0 bases, leaving 18 bases between them. CDR3 DNA sequence: TGCGCCAGCAGCCAAGATCAGAGGTGGGGACTCATCTCTGGAAACACCATATATTTT. As protein: CASSQDQRWGLISGNTIYF.

The rearrangement joins TRBV11-2 to TRBJ2-1; tentatively, D is TRBD1 or TRBD2 (5 bases each). Germline V gene sequence: CDR1 SGHAT, CDR2 FQNNGV. The CDR3 length is 14 residues. V shed 4 bases and J shed 6 bases, with 13 bases lying between them. CDR3 sequence: CASSSGTPGNEQFF. The CDR3 DNA follows: TGTGCCAGCAGCTCCGGGACCCCAGGCAATGAGCAGTTCTTC.